One sample yielded the 17 T cell receptor beta chains listed below, sequenced in a study of PD-1 blockade in classical Hodgkin lymphoma. Here immunoSEQ multiplex PCR was the method, and the copy in TCRdb shows in-frame clones only, minus some. The sample yields about 13,000 clones, around 80% seen once. All patients relapsed after autologous stem cell transplantation, and brentuximab vedotin exposure varied. The sequences come from peripheral blood mononuclear cells (PBMCs), collected at baseline. These receptors were obtained from a human donor with classical Hodgkin lymphoma.

This clone came up a few times. The genes are TRBV6-4 and TRBJ2-1, with 7 bases identical to TRBD2. The germline V gene encodes CDR1 MRHNA and CDR2 SNTAGT. The CDR3 totals 15 residues. The V segment lost 4 bases and the J segment 0 bases; nucleotides outside the gene matches: 3. CDR3 DNA: TGTGCCAGCAGTGTTGGCGGGAGCTCCTACAATGAGCAGTTCTTC. The encoded protein is CASSVGGSSYNEQFF.

CDR3 sequence (DNA): TGTGCTAGTGGTTTGATAGTCTCAGTGCTAGCGGGAAGTTCCTACAATGAGCAGTTCTTC. Its translation is CASGLIVSVLAGSSYNEQFF. The chain joins TRBV12-5 to TRBJ2-1; 9 bases match TRBD2. CDR1 is LGHNT and CDR2 is FRNRAP in the germline V gene. The CDR3 is made up of 20 amino acids. V gave up 2 bases and J gave up 1 base; unmatched junction bases: 15.

The V gene is TRBV5-5, the J gene TRBJ2-1, with a tentative D call TRBD2 (5 bases). V was trimmed by 0 bases and J by 3 bases, leaving 16 bases between them. The CDR3 spans 17 residues. Germline assignment: CDR1 SGHKS and CDR2 YYEKEE (reference sequence). The CDR3 nucleotides are TGTGCCAGCAGCTTGGATCTAGCTAGCTCCGGCTACAATGAGCAGTTCTTC. It specifies CASSLDLASSGYNEQFF.

The chain combines TRBV4-1 with TRBJ2-1; TRBD2 agrees at 7 bases. This CDR3 has 17 residues. Trimming removed 0 bases from V and 7 bases from J; junction bases left unmatched: 12. Germline CDR1 and CDR2: MGHRA and YSYEKL. The CDR3 nucleotides read TGCGCCAGCAGCCAAGATTACGATAGCGGGTGGGGGAATGAGCAGTTCTTC. As protein: CASSQDYDSGWGNEQFF.

The chain has TRBV9 and TRBJ2-7; TRBD2 aligns across 7 bases. CDR3 length: 14 residues. The V gene end was trimmed by 1 base and the J gene end by 6 bases; junction bases not matched to a gene: 7. Germline V gene lookup returns CDR1 SGDLS and CDR2 YYNGEE. The CDR3 loop reads CASSVRAGEGEQYF. DNA of the CDR3: TGTGCCAGCAGCGTAAGGGCGGGGGAAGGCGAGCAGTACTTC.

This clone was seen a single time. The CDR3 region has the DNA TGTGCCAGTAGTACTTACAGAGGGGCTAGCACAGATACGCAGTATTTT. Protein: CASSTYRGASTDTQYF. The J gene is TRBJ2-3, the V gene TRBV19, with D perhaps given as TRBD1 or TRBD2 (5 bases each). Trimming left V 4 bases short and J 0 bases short, with 14 bases between. Germline V gene data show CDR1 as LNHDA and CDR2 as SQIVND (reference sequence). The CDR3 is made up of 16 amino acids.

The rearrangement uses TRBV21-1 and TRBJ2-5; TRBD2 is the table's D call, not checked against the DNA. TRBV21-1 is a pseudogene. The CDR3 is made up of 18 amino acids. The CDR3 nucleotides read TGTGCCAGCGGGGGTTACGGCGGGAGGGCCCATGTTGGGGAGACCCAGTACTTC. It is translated as CASGGYGGRAHVGETQYF.

This chain links TRBV27 with TRBJ2-7, with 8 bases that match TRBD2. CDR3 size: 14 residues. The germline V gene encodes CDR1 MNHEY and CDR2 SMNVEV (reference sequence). Unmatched junction bases numbered 3, after V lost 3 bases and J lost 2 bases. The DNA for the CDR3 is TGTGCCAGCAGTTTTCAAGCGGGAGCCTACGAGCAGTACTTC. Translating it yields CASSFQAGAYEQYF.

The V gene is TRBV21-1, the J gene TRBJ1-1. TRBV21-1 is classified as a pseudogene. The CDR3 runs to 13 residues. The CDR3 DNA sequence: TGTGCCAGCAGCGTACGGACCGGGACTGAAGCTTTCTTT. Its translation is CASSVRTGTEAFF.

This chain uses TRBV5-1 with TRBJ1-1; 9 bases line up with TRBD1. The CDR3 covers 17 residues. Trimming took 4 bases from V and 4 from J; bases not matched to a gene: 14. From germline, CDR1 is SGHRS and CDR2 YFSETQ. This CDR3 is CASSILGTGSPSTEAFF. The CDR3 DNA reads TGCGCCAGCAGCATCCTAGGGACAGGGTCTCCCAGCACTGAAGCTTTCTTT.

The chain recombines TRBV29-1 with TRBJ2-5; D may correspond to TRBD1 or TRBD2 (7 bases each). CDR1 is SQVTM, CDR2 ANQGSEA, per germline. V was cut by 4 bases and J by 7 bases, with 16 bases left in between. The CDR3 runs to 13 residues. The CDR3 protein is CSVALTGEGTQYF. The CDR3 DNA reads TGCAGCGTTGCCCTCACAGGGGAGGGGACCCAGTACTTC.

This chain links TRBV10-2 with TRBJ1-1; D remains ambiguous. V was shortened by 6 bases and J by 1 base, with 9 bases between the two germline ends. This CDR3 contains 13 residues. Germline V gene data show CDR1 as WSHSY and CDR2 as SAAADI. This CDR3 reads CASSRQGNTEAFF. Written as DNA, the CDR3 is TGCGCCAGCAGCCGACAAGGGAACACTGAAGCTTTCTTT.

V usage is TRBV28 and J usage is TRBJ1-5; D is ambiguous. This CDR3 has 17 residues. V lost 5 bases and J 2 bases, leaving 19 bases between the germline ends. Germline CDR1 and CDR2: MDHEN and SYDVKM. Written as DNA, the CDR3 is TGTGCCAGCAGTACAACGGGCCTCATGGTGGGCAATCAGCCCCAGCATTTT. Translation gives CASSTTGLMVGNQPQHF.

The chain employs TRBV27 and TRBJ2-2; 7 nucleotides line up with TRBD1. Germline V gene data show CDR1 as MNHEY and CDR2 as SMNVEV (reference sequence). Trimming removed 3 bases from V and 5 bases from J; junction bases left unmatched: 3. CDR3 length equals 14 residues. The CDR3 sequence: CASSLTGKTGELFF. As DNA, the CDR3 is TGTGCCAGCAGTTTGACAGGGAAGACCGGGGAGCTGTTTTTT.

This clone is a singleton in its sample. V usage is TRBV6-5 and J usage is TRBJ2-7, with TRBD2 matching over 13 bases. V shed 2 bases, J shed 6 bases, and the junction held 1 base outside the gene matches. The CDR3 is 14 residues long. CDR1 is MNHEY, CDR2 SVGAGI, per germline. The CDR3 nucleotides are TGTGCCAGCAGTTACGGACTAGCGGGAGTCGAGCAGTACTTC. It codes for CASSYGLAGVEQYF.

The rearrangement uses TRBV11-2 and TRBJ2-7; maybe TRBD1 (6 bases). The V end lost 1 base, the J end lost 7 bases, and 14 bases lay between the germline ends. The CDR3 sequence is 14 residues long. Looked up from germline, CDR1 is SGHAT and CDR2 is FQNNGV. The CDR3 coding sequence is TGTGCCAGCAGCTTAGCCCAGGGGAACAGGGAGCAGTACTTC. Translating it yields CASSLAQGNREQYF.

This clone was detected once. The chain combines TRBV7-9 with TRBJ2-2; D call uncertain. From germline, CDR1 is SEHNR and CDR2 FQNEAQ (reference sequence). There are 14 residues in the CDR3. The V gene lost 7 bases and the J gene lost 0 bases, with 9 bases spanning the gap. The CDR3 region has the DNA TGTGCCAGCACCTTCTACACGAACACCGGGGAGCTGTTTTTT. This translates into CASTFYTNTGELFF. Looking up the rest from reference TRBV7-9 and TRBJ2-2 gives the full variable domain: DTGVSQNPRHKITKRGQNVTFRCDPISEHNRLYWYRQTLGQGPEFLTYFQNEAQLEKSRLLSDRFSAERPKGSFSTLEIQRTEQGDSAMYLCASTFYTNTGELFFGEGSRLTVL.